Presented here are 13 T cell receptor beta chains from one specimen sequenced in a study of regulatory T cells in long-lasting Graves disease. The time point: newly diagnosed GD, antithyroid drugs for less than 3 months. RNA from PBMCs was the source of the TCR library. With iRepertoire HTBI primers and Arm-PCR of CDR3 regions, TCR beta libraries were built. TCRdb ran MiXCR on the multiplex PCR reads and lists one entry per CDR3 protein. The data contain about 420,000 distinct CDR3 sequences, roughly 17% of them singletons. This same sample was also part of a study on T cells in Graves' hyperthyroidism and ophthalmopathy.

The input for sequencing was peripheral blood mononuclear cells (PBMCs), taken at new diagnosis, from a patient treated with antithyroid drugs. These receptors were obtained from a woman under 30 with Graves disease.

This clonotype was seen more than once but under ten times. The chain carries TRBV20-1 and TRBJ1-1, with 10 bases fitting TRBD1. CDR3 length: 15 amino acids. Germline CDR1 is DFQATT and CDR2 is SNEGSKA (reference sequence). With V trimmed by 0 bases and J by 1 base, 2 bases remained unmatched. The CDR3 is CSARDRDRGNTEAFF. The CDR3 DNA reads TGCAGTGCTAGAGATCGGGACAGGGGGAACACTGAAGCTTTCTTT.

This clonotype was detected only a few times. The rearrangement uses TRBV20-1 and TRBJ2-1, with D perhaps matching TRBD1 (5 bases). CDR1 DFQATT and CDR2 SNEGSKA come from the germline V gene (reference sequence). The CDR3 sequence is 17 residues long. Trimming pared 1 base from V and 2 bases from J, leaving 18 bases between. The CDR3 loop is CSARGGVLERPYNEQFF. The CDR3 DNA follows: TGCAGTGCTAGAGGGGGCGTTTTGGAGAGACCCTACAATGAGCAGTTCTTC.

This clonotype occurred a few times. The CDR3 bases are TGTGCCAGCAGCCCGACTAGCGGGACTCAGAGTGAGCAGTTCTTC. Translating gives CASSPTSGTQSEQFF. This chain uses TRBV7-9 with TRBJ2-1, with 11 bases aligning to TRBD2. The V segment lost 5 bases and the J segment 9 bases; nucleotides outside the gene matches: 9. Germline values: CDR1 SEHNR, CDR2 FQNEAQ (reference sequence). The CDR3 loop spans 15 amino acids. Complete variable domain (other parts from reference TRBV7-9 and TRBJ2-1): DTGVSQNPRHKITKRGQNVTFRCDPISEHNRLYWYRQTLGQGPEFLTYFQNEAQLEKSRLLSDRFSAERPKGSFSTLEIQRTEQGDSAMYLCASSPTSGTQSEQFFGPGTRLTVL.

This clonotype was detected many times. The chain uses TRBV6-1 and TRBJ2-5, with D hard to call. The germline CDR1 and CDR2 sequences are MNHNS and SASEGT. This CDR3 has 15 residues. The germline V and J ends were trimmed by 8 bases and 2 bases, with 18 bases remaining between them. CDR3 loop: CASRDLGRNQETQYF. DNA of the CDR3: TGTGCCAGCCGCGACCTAGGGCGGAATCAAGAGACCCAGTACTTC.

This clonotype was counted ten times or more. The chain is built from TRBV7-8 and TRBJ1-5; D is possibly TRBD1 (5 bases). Looked up from germline, CDR1 is SGHVS and CDR2 is FQNEAQ. The CDR3 consists of 15 residues. Trimming took 1 base from V and 4 from J, leaving 11 bases between them. The CDR3 spells CASSLGTFPNQPQHF. CDR3 DNA: TGTGCCAGCAGCTTAGGGACATTTCCTAATCAGCCCCAGCATTTT. The full variable domain, its missing parts supplied by reference TRBV7-8 and TRBJ1-5, is GAGVSQSPRYKVAKRGQDVALRCDPISGHVSLFWYQQALGQGPEFLTYFQNEAQLDKSGLPSDRFFAERPEGSVSTLKIQRTQQEDSAVYLCASSLGTFPNQPQHFGDGTRLSIL.

Remarks on this clonotype: A junction boundary mismatches the germline segment, possibly from a read error. This rearrangement joins TRBV20-1 to TRBJ2-1; either TRBD1 or TRBD2 may fit D (6 bases each). Germline V CDR1 and CDR2: DFQATT, SNEGSKA (reference sequence). This CDR3 comprises 14 residues. DNA of the CDR3: TGCAGTGCTAGAGATGTTATCGACAGGAGGGAGACGATCTTC. This gives the protein CSARDVIDRRETIF.

This clonotype came up many times. V usage is TRBV29-1 and J usage is TRBJ1-1; D uncertain. Trimming took off 4 bases at V and 8 bases at J, with 11 bases between the two ends. The CDR3 contains 11 residues. Germline CDR1 reads SQVTM; CDR2 reads ANQGSEA. In DNA, the CDR3 is TGCAGCGTTGCTTCCGAGCCCGAAGCTTTCTTT. Amino acid sequence: CSVASEPEAFF. The full variable domain, with the rest looked up from reference TRBV29-1 and TRBJ1-1, is SAVISQKPSRDICQRGTSLTIQCQVDSQVTMMFWYRQQPGQSLTLIATANQGSEATYESGFVIDKFPISRPNLTFSTLTVSNMSPEDSSIYLCSVASEPEAFFGQGTRLTVV.

The V and J genes are TRBV20-1 and TRBJ2-3; D not resolved. The germline V gene has CDR1 DFQATT and CDR2 SNEGSKA (reference sequence). CDR3 length equals 15 residues. Trimming shortened V by 0 bases and J by 2 bases, and 12 bases separated the two germline ends. The CDR3 DNA follows: TGCAGTGCTAGAGATGTCAGACATAACACAGATACGCAGTATTTT. Protein sequence: CSARDVRHNTDTQYF.

The gene calls are TRBV18 and TRBJ1-2; D unresolved. The germline CDR1 and CDR2 sequences are KGHSH and LQKENI. The CDR3 totals 16 residues. The ends were cut back, 3 bases at V and 4 bases at J, with 18 bases in the middle. The CDR3 DNA sequence: TGTGCCAGCTCACCCCAGATACACGGATTATCCTATGGCTACACCTTC. Translated: CASSPQIHGLSYGYTF.

V gene TRBV20-1 combines with J gene TRBJ2-1; 8 bases line up with TRBD2. Germline-derived CDR1 and CDR2 are DFQATT and SNEGSKA (reference sequence). The CDR3 loop spans 15 amino acids. Trimming at V came to 1 base and at J to 5 bases, leaving 7 bases not matched to a gene. In nucleotides, the CDR3 is TGCAGTGCTAGAGTAGGTAGCGGGACGAACAATGAGCAGTTCTTC. Protein sequence: CSARVGSGTNNEQFF.

This clonotype was found many times. This chain connects TRBV30 to TRBJ2-7; 10 bases agree with TRBD2. Germline V lookup: CDR1 GTSNPN, CDR2 SVGIG (reference sequence). The CDR3 runs to 18 residues. Trimming at V came to 0 bases and at J to 0 bases, leaving 11 bases not matched to a gene. Here the CDR3 reads CAWSVAASGGPRSYEQYF. CDR3 in DNA: TGTGCCTGGAGTGTAGCGGCTAGCGGGGGTCCTCGCTCCTACGAGCAGTACTTC.

This clonotype was counted at least ten times. The rearrangement links TRBV2 to TRBJ2-3; D call uncertain. Per germline, CDR1 SNHLY and CDR2 FYNNEI. This CDR3 spans 12 amino acids. V was clipped by 9 bases and J by 3 bases, with 10 bases between them. In DNA, the CDR3 is TGTGCCAGGGCCTTGGAAACAGATACGCAGTATTTT. Translation: CARALETDTQYF.

At least ten counts were recorded for this clonotype. This chain uses TRBV12-3 or TRBV12-4 with TRBJ2-5, with 8 bases matching TRBD1. V lost 3 bases, J lost 5 bases, and 8 bases stayed unmatched. The CDR3 is made up of 15 amino acids. The CDR3 reads CASSFRRGPGETQYF. CDR3 coding DNA: TGTGCCAGCAGTTTTCGCAGGGGGCCTGGGGAGACCCAGTACTTC.